Listed below are T cell receptor beta chains from one sample, sequenced in a study of blood T cell repertoires in COVID-19. Measured with immunoSEQ multiplex PCR; TCRdb has only the in-frame clones, and not every one. The data contain roughly 140,000 clones, 65% to 90% of them seen just once; the ten biggest clones take up roughly 10%. Input material: peripheral blood. These receptors were taken from a man aged 60-69 years with active or convalescent COVID-19. Both conserved end residues are part of each CDR3. Each record gives: J gene, V gene, D gene, clone size, CDR3 protein, CDR3 DNA. The D gene is left open where the match is weak. Size tells how often a clone was seen (once, few, many) or the class of an expanded clone, and some rows leave it out.

TRBJ1-4 | TRBV6-4 | TRBD1 | NA | CASSDSGTEVKGGDEKLFF | TGTGCCAGCAGTGACTCTGGGACAGAAGTCAAGGGCGGAGATGAAAAACTGTTTTTT
TRBJ1-2 | TRBV12-3/TRBV12-4 | NA | NA | CASSPAANYGYTF | TGTGCCAGCAGCCCCGCAGCGAACTATGGCTACACCTTC
TRBJ1-6 | TRBV7-9 | NA | NA | CASSSNLQGVGSPLHF | TGTGCCAGCAGCTCAAACCTTCAGGGTGTGGGTTCACCCCTCCACTTT
TRBJ1-5 | TRBV19 | NA | NA | CASAGVLQNQPQHF | TGTGCCAGCGCGGGGGTCTTGCAGAATCAGCCCCAGCATTTT
TRBJ1-1 | TRBV2 | NA | few | CASTRGEDTEAFF | TGTGCCAGCACCAGGGGTGAGGATACTGAAGCTTTCTTT
TRBJ1-1 | TRBV19 | TRBD1 | NA | CASSIGGRGLGTEAFF | TGTGCCAGTAGTATAGGGGGCAGGGGGCTGGGCACTGAAGCTTTCTTT
TRBJ1-5 | TRBV27 | TRBD1 | NA | CASRLQGWNQPQHF | TGTGCCAGCAGACTACAGGGGTGGAATCAGCCCCAGCATTTT
TRBJ1-2 | TRBV7-2 | NA | NA | CASSSSRVGDYGYTF | TGTGCCAGCAGCTCATCCCGGGTCGGGGACTATGGCTACACCTTC
TRBJ1-2 | TRBV27 | NA | NA | CASHTHRGNANYGYTF | TGTGCCAGCCACACCCACCGCGGGAATGCCAACTATGGCTACACCTTC
TRBJ1-1 | TRBV27 | NA | NA | CASSFRENTEAFF | TGTGCCAGCAGTTTTCGGGAGAACACTGAAGCTTTCTTT
TRBJ1-2 | TRBV20-1 | TRBD1 | NA | CSAKGTDGYTF | TGCAGTGCTAAGGGGACAGATGGCTACACCTTC
TRBJ1-4 | TRBV4-3 | NA | NA | CASSQDWGQGFEKLFF | TGCGCCAGCAGCCAAGATTGGGGGCAGGGGTTTGAAAAACTGTTTTTT
TRBJ2-2 | TRBV27 | NA | once | CASRPGLPNTGELFF | TGTGCCAGCCGACCCGGACTGCCGAACACCGGGGAGCTGTTTTTT
TRBJ1-5 | TRBV12-5 | NA | few | CASLLGRASNQPQHF | TGTGCTAGTTTATTAGGGAGGGCGAGCAATCAGCCCCAGCATTTT
TRBJ1-5 | TRBV6-5 | NA | NA | CASRRDSSNQPQHF | TGTGCCAGCAGGCGAGACAGTAGCAATCAGCCCCAGCATTTT
TRBJ1-5 | TRBV2 | TRBD1 | NA | CASRGQTYSNQPQHF | TGTGCCAGTAGGGGACAGACGTATAGCAATCAGCCCCAGCATTTT
TRBJ2-2 | TRBV7-2 | NA | NA | CASSKMGQLANTGELFF | TGTGCCAGCAGCAAGATGGGACAACTAGCGAACACCGGGGAGCTGTTTTTT
TRBJ1-2 | TRBV19 | NA | NA | CASSTRRGTRASGYTF | TGTGCCAGTAGTACCCGCAGGGGAACGAGAGCGAGTGGCTACACCTTC
TRBJ2-3 | TRBV6-5 | TRBD2 | NA | CASKEGGSGTDTQYF | TGTGCCAGCAAAGAGGGCGGGAGTGGGACAGATACGCAGTATTTT
TRBJ2-5 | TRBV9 | TRBD2 | NA | CASSVVGLAGQETQYF | TGTGCCAGCAGCGTAGTGGGACTAGCGGGGCAAGAGACCCAGTACTTC
TRBJ2-1 | TRBV7-9 | TRBD2 | few | CASSLVLAGAIYNEQFF | TGTGCCAGCAGCTTAGTTCTAGCGGGGGCGATTTACAATGAGCAGTTCTTC
TRBJ1-2 | TRBV7-2 | NA | NA | CASSSNDRFGGYTF | TGTGCCAGCAGCTCGAACGACAGATTCGGAGGCTACACCTTC
TRBJ1-5 | TRBV28 | NA | few | CASSPSNRVGQPQHF | TGTGCCAGCAGCCCCTCGAACAGGGTGGGTCAGCCCCAGCATTTT
TRBJ2-1 | TRBV19 | TRBD2 | NA | CASSSTSSGGKNEQFF | TGTGCCAGTAGTTCAACATCTAGCGGGGGGAAAAATGAGCAGTTCTTC
TRBJ1-5 | TRBV29-1 | TRBD1 | NA | CSVATGTGGNQPQHF | TGCAGCGTTGCAACCGGGACAGGGGGCAATCAGCCCCAGCATTTT
TRBJ2-1 | TRBV4-1 | NA | NA | CASSQEAGYNEQFF | TGCGCCAGCAGCCAAGAAGCGGGTTACAATGAGCAGTTCTTC
TRBJ1-6 | TRBV4-1 | TRBD1 | once | CASSQEQGSYNSPLHF | TGCGCCAGCAGCCAAGAACAGGGGTCCTATAATTCACCCCTCCACTTT
TRBJ1-1 | TRBV10-1 | NA | NA | CASSESAGNTEAFF | TGCGCCAGCAGTGAGTCGGCAGGGAACACTGAAGCTTTCTTT
TRBJ1-2 | TRBV2 | TRBD1 | NA | CASSETDRGPVTGGYTF | TGTGCCAGCAGTGAAACGGACAGGGGGCCCGTTACGGGTGGCTACACCTTC
TRBJ2-7 | TRBV19 | NA | NA | CASRNPGENDEQYF | TGTGCCAGTCGAAACCCGGGGGAGAATGACGAGCAGTACTTC
TRBJ2-5 | TRBV20-1 | NA | few | CSASARIISPQETQYF | TGCAGTGCTAGTGCCAGGATTATTTCTCCGCAAGAGACCCAGTACTTC
TRBJ2-1 | TRBV30 | NA | NA | CAWVRSGLLTEQFF | TGTGCCTGGGTACGAAGCGGACTCCTCACTGAGCAGTTCTTC
TRBJ2-3 | TRBV19 | TRBD1 | once | CASSLRPSLRGRSTDTQYF | TGTGCCAGTAGTCTCCGCCCTTCCCTAAGGGGGCGCAGCACAGATACGCAGTATTTT
TRBJ2-3 | TRBV6-5 | NA | NA | CASSLAPRGTDTQYF | TGTGCCAGCAGTCTTGCGCCTCGAGGCACAGATACGCAGTATTTT
TRBJ1-1 | TRBV19 | NA | few | CASSIHGQPNEAFF | TGTGCCAGTAGTATCCACGGACAGCCGAATGAAGCTTTCTTT
TRBJ2-5 | TRBV3-1/TRBV3-2 | TRBD2 | NA | CASRRSGGALETQYF | TGTGCCAGCAGAAGGAGCGGGGGGGCTCTTGAGACCCAGTACTTC
TRBJ1-2 | TRBV5-1 | TRBD1 | NA | CASSSGGTANYGYTF | TGCGCCAGCAGCTCGGGCGGGACAGCTAACTATGGCTACACCTTC
TRBJ1-2 | TRBV27 | TRBD1 | NA | CASRTWTGGTPANYGYTF | TGTGCCAGTAGAACCTGGACAGGGGGCACCCCTGCTAACTATGGCTACACCTTC
TRBJ2-7 | TRBV6-2/TRBV6-3 | NA | NA | CASSYAAQRAYEQYF | TGTGCCAGCAGTTACGCGGCCCAACGGGCCTACGAGCAGTACTTC
TRBJ1-2 | TRBV27 | TRBD1 | NA | CASSPSTGTGVRDYGYTF | TGTGCCAGCAGCCCATCCACCGGGACAGGGGTTAGGGACTATGGCTACACCTTC
TRBJ1-2 | TRBV5-4 | TRBD1 | NA | CASSAWTGAMDYGYTF | TGTGCCAGCAGCGCCTGGACAGGGGCTATGGACTATGGCTACACCTTC
TRBJ2-2 | TRBV6-2/TRBV6-3 | NA | NA | CASSYILGGLGELFF | TGTGCCAGCAGTTACATATTGGGGGGACTCGGGGAGCTGTTTTTT
TRBJ1-2 | TRBV27 | TRBD1 | NA | CASSSAGTGGQYTF | TGTGCCAGCAGTTCTGCCGGGACAGGGGGGCAGTACACCTTC
TRBJ1-2 | TRBV9 | TRBD1 | NA | CASSEGTDYGYTF | TGTGCCAGCAGCGAAGGGACAGACTATGGCTACACCTTC
TRBJ1-5 | TRBV12-1 | NA | NA | CASSFFGGLGNQPQHF | TGTGCCAGCAGCTTTTTCGGGGGGCTGGGGAATCAGCCCCAGCATTTT